This T cell receptor beta chain came from a study of T-cell reconstitution after alpha-beta-depleted transplantation in children. Unique molecular identifiers were used to barcode this TCRbeta library. Each CDR3 protein gets one entry after TCRdb re-called the PCR reads with MiXCR. The table lists 250,000 to 300,000 distinct CDR3 sequences, roughly 9.5% of them singletons. The CDR3 is made up of 17 amino acids. Germline CDR1 reads DFQATT; CDR2 reads SNEGSKA (reference sequence). Germline trimming cut 0 bases from V and 4 bases from J; bases unmatched to any gene: 10. The source was PBMCs from the stem cell graft donor, collected from the stem cell graft. The rearrangement joins TRBV20-1 to TRBJ2-5, with TRBD2 matching 11 bases. The receptor's source is a human donor who donated a stem cell graft to a child with SCID. This CDR3 reads CSARDYLAGGRGETQYF. The CDR3 nucleotides read TGCAGTGCTAGAGATTACCTAGCGGGGGGCCGGGGAGAGACCCAGTACTTC.